This is a list of T cell receptor beta chains from one sample in a study of CD8 T cells in ankylosing spondylitis. One entry per CDR3 protein, called by TCRdb with MiXCR from the 5' RACE reads. The sample records about 330,000 distinct CDR3 sequences, around 7.6% being singletons. Sequenced sample: blood, either unsorted or a sorted T cell fraction (not recorded which). These receptors were collected from a male donor with ankylosing spondylitis. The CDR3 runs from the conserved cysteine through the conserved F or W. The order of the fields is CDR3 protein, CDR3 DNA, V gene, clone size, J gene, D gene. D genes are given only for firm matches. A row's size may be missing; if present it is once, few, many or a size class.

CDR3 protein: CASSLAGLQETQYF
CDR3 DNA: TGCGCCAGCAGCTTGGCGGGGCTCCAAGAGACCCAGTACTTC
V gene: TRBV5-1
clone size: many
J gene: TRBJ2-5
D gene: .

CDR3 protein: CSVEENRAYYGYTF
CDR3 DNA: TGCAGCGTTGAGGAAAACCGGGCCTACTATGGCTACACCTTC
V gene: TRBV29-1
clone size: few
J gene: TRBJ1-2
D gene: .

CDR3 protein: CSVVGASGRDETQYF
CDR3 DNA: TGCAGCGTTGTTGGGGCTAGCGGGAGGGATGAGACCCAGTACTTC
V gene: TRBV29-1
clone size: .
J gene: TRBJ2-5
D gene: TRBD2

CDR3 protein: CASSQGQGLRWREQYF
CDR3 DNA: TGTGCCAGCAGCCAAGGTCAGGGCTTACGCTGGAGAGAGCAGTACTTC
V gene: TRBV3-1
clone size: .
J gene: TRBJ2-7
D gene: .

CDR3 protein: CASSRGPDTQYF
CDR3 DNA: TGTGCCAGCAGTCGAGGACCAGATACGCAGTATTTT
V gene: TRBV6-2/TRBV6-3
clone size: many
J gene: TRBJ2-3
D gene: .

CDR3 protein: CSASGSGQGVSAQYF
CDR3 DNA: TGCAGTGCTAGTGGTTCTGGACAGGGGGTTTCGGCCCAGTACTTC
V gene: TRBV20-1
clone size: few
J gene: TRBJ2-5
D gene: TRBD1

CDR3 protein: CATSRDLQTPSYEQYF
CDR3 DNA: TGTGCCACCAGCAGAGATCTGCAAACACCATCCTACGAGCAGTACTTC
V gene: TRBV15
clone size: .
J gene: TRBJ2-7
D gene: .

CDR3 protein: CASSLGLGEFDSPLHF
CDR3 DNA: TGTGCCAGCAGTTTGGGTCTAGGGGAATTCGATTCACCCCTCCACTTT
V gene: TRBV12-3/TRBV12-4
clone size: .
J gene: TRBJ1-6
D gene: .

CDR3 protein: CASSLGIRTDTQYF
CDR3 DNA: TGTGCCAGCAGCTTAGGAATTAGGACAGATACGCAGTATTTT
V gene: TRBV7-9
clone size: .
J gene: TRBJ2-3
D gene: .

CDR3 protein: CASSLWAAGNGKDTEAFF
CDR3 DNA: TGTGCCAGCAGCTTGTGGGCAGCCGGGAATGGGAAGGACACTGAAGCTTTCTTT
V gene: TRBV5-8
clone size: .
J gene: TRBJ1-1
D gene: .

CDR3 protein: CASSQGRLGAQYF
CDR3 DNA: TGTGCCAGCAGCCAAGGTCGGCTCGGGGCGCAGTATTTT
V gene: TRBV4-2
clone size: few
J gene: TRBJ2-3
D gene: .

CDR3 protein: CSAERGEQYF
CDR3 DNA: TGCAGTGCAGAAAGGGGCGAGCAGTACTTC
V gene: TRBV20-1
clone size: few
J gene: TRBJ2-7
D gene: .

CDR3 protein: CATSDTGTGTDTQYF
CDR3 DNA: TGTGCCACCAGTGATACCGGGACAGGCACAGATACGCAGTATTTT
V gene: TRBV24-1
clone size: few
J gene: TRBJ2-3
D gene: TRBD1

CDR3 protein: CASSQDRWQGAETQYF
CDR3 DNA: TGCGCCAGCAGCCAAGATAGGTGGCAGGGCGCCGAGACCCAGTACTTC
V gene: TRBV4-1
clone size: .
J gene: TRBJ2-5
D gene: .

CDR3 protein: CASSEQRAGGQGRSIQYF
CDR3 DNA: TGTGCCAGCAGCGAACAAAGGGCGGGGGGCCAGGGTAGAAGCATTCAGTACTTC
V gene: TRBV28
clone size: many
J gene: TRBJ2-4
D gene: TRBD2

CDR3 protein: CSVGRGDTEAFF
CDR3 DNA: TGCAGCGTTGGCCGGGGGGACACTGAAGCTTTCTTT
V gene: TRBV29-1
clone size: many
J gene: TRBJ1-1
D gene: .

CDR3 protein: CASSQSGRGLYEQYF
CDR3 DNA: TGCGCCAGCAGCCAGAGCGGGAGGGGGCTCTACGAGCAGTACTTC
V gene: TRBV4-1
clone size: few
J gene: TRBJ2-7
D gene: TRBD2

CDR3 protein: CSASAGETSGANVLTF
CDR3 DNA: TGCAGTGCTAGTGCAGGGGAAACCTCTGGGGCCAACGTCCTGACTTTC
V gene: TRBV20-1
clone size: many
J gene: TRBJ2-6
D gene: .

CDR3 protein: CASSWNLAETYEQYF
CDR3 DNA: TGCGCCAGCAGCTGGAACCTAGCGGAGACTTACGAGCAGTACTTC
V gene: TRBV5-1
clone size: .
J gene: TRBJ2-7
D gene: TRBD2

CDR3 protein: CASSLQGAGGTGELFF
CDR3 DNA: TGCGCCAGCAGCTTGCAGGGGGCCGGAGGCACCGGGGAGCTGTTTTTT
V gene: TRBV5-1
clone size: .
J gene: TRBJ2-2
D gene: TRBD1

CDR3 protein: CSARDRIGDPRLDTQYF
CDR3 DNA: TGCAGTGCTAGAGATCGAATTGGCGATCCGAGGTTGGATACGCAGTATTTT
V gene: TRBV20-1
clone size: few
J gene: TRBJ2-3
D gene: .

CDR3 protein: CSASQSGSTYGYTF
CDR3 DNA: TGCAGTGCTAGTCAATCCGGGAGCACCTATGGCTACACCTTC
V gene: TRBV20-1
clone size: .
J gene: TRBJ1-2
D gene: .

CDR3 protein: CASSKQGLAGKLGTGELFF
CDR3 DNA: TGCGCCAGCAGCAAACAGGGACTAGCGGGAAAATTGGGCACCGGGGAGCTGTTTTTT
V gene: TRBV5-1
clone size: .
J gene: TRBJ2-2
D gene: TRBD2